The 27 T cell receptor beta chains reported below all come from one sample, sequenced in a study of blood T cell repertoires in COVID-19. Sequenced by immunoSEQ multiplex PCR; TCRdb stores in-frame clones only, minus some. The table lists around 140,000 clones, 88% of them singletons. The specimen was peripheral blood. Receptors originate from a man in his sixties with active or convalescent COVID-19.

The J gene is TRBJ1-1, the V gene TRBV6-2 or TRBV6-3, with D perhaps matching TRBD1 (5 bases). The CDR3 spans 16 residues. V lost 6 bases and J 3 bases, leaving 20 bases between the germline ends. CDR1 MNHEY and CDR2 SVGEGT come from the germline V gene. CDR3 protein: CASSPHAGAGHTEAFF. CDR3 DNA: TGTGCCAGCAGCCCCCACGCCGGAGCAGGGCACACTGAAGCTTTCTTT.

This chain links TRBV24-1 with TRBJ1-5; D is perhaps TRBD1 (6 bases). The germline V gene encodes CDR1 KGHDR and CDR2 SFDVKD. The CDR3 loop spans 16 amino acids. V lost 4 bases, J lost 4 bases, and 16 bases lay in between. The DNA for the CDR3 is TGTGCCACCAGTGACGGGGTACCAGGGGAGAATCAGCCCCAGCATTTT. It is translated as CATSDGVPGENQPQHF.

The rearrangement uses TRBV28 and TRBJ2-7; D gene unclear. The CDR3 spans 15 residues. Germline V lookup: CDR1 MDHEN, CDR2 SYDVKM. The V gene lost 1 base and the J gene lost 1 base, with 11 bases spanning the gap. The CDR3 loop is CASSLFPKRSYEQYF. As DNA, the CDR3 is TGTGCCAGCAGTTTATTCCCGAAGAGGTCCTACGAGCAGTACTTC.

The chain employs TRBV7-9 and TRBJ2-1, with D perhaps TRBD2 (6 bases). The germline CDR1 and CDR2 sequences are SEHNR and FQNEAQ (reference sequence). The CDR3 contains 16 residues. Trimming stripped 2 bases from V and 0 bases from J, with 11 bases between. CDR3 nucleotide sequence: TGTGCCAGCAGCTTATCAGGAGGGCTCTCCTACAATGAGCAGTTCTTC. Its translation: CASSLSGGLSYNEQFF. Together with reference TRBV7-9 and TRBJ2-1, the CDR3 gives the full variable domain: DTGVSQNPRHKITKRGQNVTFRCDPISEHNRLYWYRQTLGQGPEFLTYFQNEAQLEKSRLLSDRFSAERPKGSFSTLEIQRTEQGDSAMYLCASSLSGGLSYNEQFFGPGTRLTVL.

The sample holds one count of this clone. The rearrangement joins TRBV5-6 to TRBJ2-7; 7 bases agree with TRBD1. There are 15 residues in the CDR3. Germline V gene lookup returns CDR1 SGHDT and CDR2 YYEEEE. The J segment lost 7 bases and the V segment lost 0 bases, leaving 10 bases of the junction unmatched. The CDR3 spells CASSLVGDRAEEQYF. CDR3 sequence (DNA): TGTGCCAGCAGCTTGGTAGGCGACAGGGCTGAAGAGCAGTACTTC.

The gene calls are TRBV6-1 and TRBJ2-7; 11 bases fit TRBD2. CDR1 is MNHNS and CDR2 is SASEGT in the germline V gene. The CDR3 loop spans 14 amino acids. V shed 5 bases, J shed 5 bases, and the junction held 5 bases outside the gene matches. CDR3 in DNA: TGTGCCAGCAGTCGCACTAGCGGGAGAGACGAGCAGTACTTC. Encoded protein: CASSRTSGRDEQYF.

The J gene is TRBJ2-1, the V gene TRBV28; TRBD1 is a possible D gene (5 bases). The CDR3 length is 11 residues. The germline gives CDR1 MDHEN, CDR2 SYDVKM. Trimming removed 6 bases at V and 9 bases at J, with 9 bases between. The CDR3 loop reads CASSAQGEQFF. In nucleotides, the CDR3 is TGTGCCAGCAGCGCCCAGGGTGAGCAGTTCTTC. Supplemented by reference TRBV28 and TRBJ2-1, the full variable domain reads DVKVTQSSRYLVKRTGEKVFLECVQDMDHENMFWYRQDPGLGLRLIYFSYDVKMKEKGDIPEGYSVSREKKERFSLILESASTNQTSMYLCASSAQGEQFFGPGTRLTVL.

The CDR3 coding sequence is TGTGCCAGCAGTGAGTCCCGGGTCCGGAGGGAGACCCAGTACTTC. Amino acid sequence: CASSESRVRRETQYF. The V call is TRBV6-1, the J call TRBJ2-5; possibly TRBD2 for D (5 bases). The germline gives CDR1 MNHNS, CDR2 SASEGT. There are 15 residues in the CDR3. V was pared by 3 bases and J by 5 bases, with 16 bases between.

CDR3 protein: CASSLEGSGVQETQYF. Here the CDR3 DNA reads TGTGCCAGCAGTTTAGAGGGAAGCGGGGTTCAAGAGACCCAGTACTTC. The V gene is TRBV28, the J gene TRBJ2-5, with 7 bases that match TRBD2. The CDR3 runs to 16 residues. Losses at the gene ends were 2 bases for V and 2 bases for J; bases not matched to a gene: 8. Germline V gene lookup returns CDR1 MDHEN and CDR2 SYDVKM.

This clone occurred once. This chain uses TRBV14 with TRBJ2-1, with D possibly being TRBD2 (6 bases). Trimming took off 0 bases at V and 7 bases at J, with 13 bases between the two ends. The length of the CDR3 is 15 residues. CDR1 is SGHDN, CDR2 FVKESK, per germline. The CDR3 region is CASSQERLARNEQFF. CDR3 DNA sequence: TGTGCCAGCAGCCAAGAGCGGCTAGCGAGGAATGAGCAGTTCTTC.

V gene TRBV15 combines with J gene TRBJ2-7, with 10 positions matching TRBD1. V dropped 1 base and J dropped 3; count of bases not matched to a gene: 3. Germline V CDR1 and CDR2: LNHNV, YYDKDF (reference sequence). The CDR3 is made up of 15 amino acids. The CDR3 protein is CATSRVRDRGYEQYF. The CDR3 nucleotides read TGTGCCACCAGCAGAGTCCGGGACAGGGGCTACGAGCAGTACTTC.

The chain uses TRBV7-8 and TRBJ2-7; D is perhaps TRBD2 (5 bases). Germline CDR1 and CDR2: SGHVS and FQNEAQ. CDR3 length: 15 residues. V was pared by 5 bases and J by 0 bases, with 14 bases between. CDR3 residues: CASSGSFRNSYEQYF. The CDR3 DNA reads TGTGCCAGCAGCGGGAGTTTTAGAAACTCCTACGAGCAGTACTTC.

V gene TRBV3-1 (or the pseudogene TRBV3-2) combines with J gene TRBJ1-3; TRBD1 is a possible D gene (6 bases). This CDR3 has 17 residues. V gave up 4 bases and J gave up 5 bases, with 21 bases separating them. CDR1 is LGHDT and CDR2 is YNNKEL in the germline V gene (reference sequence). CDR3 loop: CASSPRGQFLARNTIYF. In nucleotides, the CDR3 is TGTGCCAGCAGCCCCCGAGGACAGTTCCTCGCTAGAAACACCATATATTTT.

The rearrangement uses TRBV5-1 and TRBJ2-7; 14 nucleotides match TRBD2. CDR1 is SGHRS and CDR2 is YFSETQ in the germline V gene. The CDR3 has 15 residues. The V segment lost 4 bases and the J segment 6 bases; nucleotides outside the gene matches: 6. The CDR3 DNA follows: TGCGCCAGCAGCCCGGGACTAGCGGGAGCCATCGAGCAGTACTTC. Translating it yields CASSPGLAGAIEQYF.

The V and J genes are TRBV28 and TRBJ1-2; D not certain. The CDR3 is 11 amino acids. Germline CDR1 and CDR2: MDHEN and SYDVKM. CDR3 residues: CATFADYGYTF. In DNA, the CDR3 is TGTGCTACCTTTGCAGATTATGGCTACACCTTC.

The chain combines TRBV28 with TRBJ2-7, with 9 bases lining up with TRBD1. Per the germline V gene, CDR1 is MDHEN and CDR2 is SYDVKM. The J segment lost 4 bases and the V segment lost 8 bases, leaving 9 bases of the junction unmatched. This CDR3 region has 14 residues. The CDR3 loop reads CASGEQGAGYEQYF. The DNA for the CDR3 is TGTGCCAGCGGGGAACAGGGGGCAGGTTACGAGCAGTACTTC.

The chain combines TRBV10-2 with TRBJ2-7, with a weak D call TRBD1 (6 bases). In germline, CDR1 is WSHSY, CDR2 SAAADI. CDR3 length: 14 amino acids. V was clipped by 6 bases and J by 0 bases, with 12 bases between them. The CDR3 loop reads CASRTTGSSYEQYF. The CDR3 region has the DNA TGCGCCAGCAGAACAACAGGGAGCTCCTACGAGCAGTACTTC.

V is TRBV28 and J is TRBJ2-6; 7 bases line up with TRBD1. Germline values: CDR1 MDHEN, CDR2 SYDVKM. The CDR3 contains 15 residues. V shed 8 bases and J 2 bases; nucleotides not matched to a gene: 6. The CDR3 sequence: CASGTQGTGANVLTF. The CDR3 nucleotides are TGTGCCAGCGGAACACAGGGGACTGGGGCCAACGTCCTGACTTTC.

The chain couples TRBV19 to TRBJ1-5; TRBD1 is a possible D gene (6 bases). Looked up from germline, CDR1 is LNHDA and CDR2 is SQIVND (reference sequence). Trimming took off 5 bases at V and 0 bases at J, with 14 bases between the two ends. CDR3 size: 16 residues. The CDR3, as DNA: TGTGCCAGTAGTGCCCAAACAGGGTATAGCAATCAGCCCCAGCATTTT. This codes for CASSAQTGYSNQPQHF.

With respect to this clone: At the DNA level, this CDR3 is encoded by other sequences in the same sample as well. V usage is TRBV6-4 and J usage is TRBJ2-2; TRBD1 agrees at 7 bases. V lost 4 bases and J lost 4; bases outside the gene matches: 0. The CDR3 runs 13 residues. The germline V gene encodes CDR1 MRHNA and CDR2 SNTAGT. CDR3 bases: TGTGCCAGCAGTGGACAGGGCACCGGGGAGCTGTTTTTT. Amino acids: CASSGQGTGELFF.

V and J are TRBV19 and TRBJ1-1; 7 bases map to TRBD1. CDR1 is LNHDA and CDR2 is SQIVND in the germline V gene (reference sequence). V shed 5 bases and J 2 bases; nucleotides not matched to a gene: 8. CDR3 length: 15 residues. This CDR3 reads CASSQDRTGNTEAFF. CDR3 DNA sequence: TGTGCCAGTAGTCAGGACCGGACAGGCAACACTGAAGCTTTCTTT.

This clone was detected once. The chain couples TRBV15 to TRBJ2-1, with D perhaps matching TRBD2 (5 bases). Germline CDR1 and CDR2: LNHNV and YYDKDF (reference sequence). The CDR3 sequence is 14 residues long. The germline V and J ends were trimmed by 3 bases and 0 bases, with 6 bases remaining between them. CDR3 sequence: CATSSGNSYNEQFF. The DNA of the CDR3 is TGTGCCACCAGCAGCGGGAACTCCTACAATGAGCAGTTCTTC.

This clone was counted a single time. The chain recombines TRBV2 with TRBJ1-5; 9 bases align to TRBD1. The CDR3 is 14 amino acids. CDR1 SNHLY and CDR2 FYNNEI come from the germline V gene. V lost 2 bases to trimming and J lost 7 bases; unmatched junction nucleotides: 3. CDR3 protein: CASSETGGSQPQHF. The DNA for the CDR3 is TGTGCCAGCAGTGAAACAGGGGGCAGCCAGCCCCAGCATTTT.

This chain joins TRBV5-4 and TRBJ2-1, with TRBD2 as a possible D gene (6 bases). V dropped 4 bases and J dropped 1 base, with 18 bases sitting between them. Germline lookup yields CDR1 SGHNT and CDR2 YYREEE (reference sequence). CDR3 length equals 17 residues. For the CDR3, the DNA is TGTGCCAGCAGCCCGGGTGGGGGAGGTCCTTCCTACAATGAGCAGTTCTTC. This encodes CASSPGGGGPSYNEQFF. Using reference TRBV5-4 and TRBJ2-1 for the parts outside the CDR3, the full variable domain is ETGVTQSPTHLIKTRGQQVTLRCSSQSGHNTVSWYQQALGQGPQFIFQYYREEENGRGNFPPRFSGLQFPNYSSELNVNALELDDSALYLCASSPGGGGPSYNEQFFGPGTRLTVL.

This rearrangement joins TRBV19 to TRBJ2-2; no definite D call. This CDR3 has 15 amino acids. Germline V gene data show CDR1 as LNHDA and CDR2 as SQIVND (reference sequence). Trimming shortened V by 3 bases and J by 0 bases, and 8 bases separated the two germline ends. The CDR3 DNA reads TGTGCCAGTAGTATTTCCCACACGAACACCGGGGAGCTGTTTTTT. This gives the protein CASSISHTNTGELFF.

The chain carries TRBV28 and TRBJ2-3, with D perhaps TRBD2 (6 bases). This CDR3 is 15 amino acids long. Per the germline V gene, CDR1 is MDHEN and CDR2 is SYDVKM. V dropped 1 base and J dropped 3 bases, with 11 bases sitting between them. The CDR3 is CASSLSIAETDTQYF. Here the CDR3 DNA reads TGTGCCAGCAGTTTATCGATAGCGGAGACAGATACGCAGTATTTT.

The chain carries TRBV4-1 and TRBJ2-7, with 10 bases aligning to TRBD1. Per the germline V gene, CDR1 is MGHRA and CDR2 is YSYEKL. The CDR3 consists of 20 residues. The J segment lost 5 bases and the V segment lost 1 base, leaving 20 bases of the junction unmatched. Here the CDR3 DNA reads TGCGCCAGCAGCCAAGTTATCTTTATGGGGACGACAGGGGGCAGGAACGAGCAGTACTTC. It translates to CASSQVIFMGTTGGRNEQYF.